This T cell receptor beta chain was retrieved from a study of blood T cells in healthy people across ages (dated by TCRdb to between 2015 and 2016). Regarding the complete study: Template switching captured roughly one uniquely barcoded TCR beta cDNA molecule per two T cells in model experiments. The donors were split into four age groups: young (average 16 years), middle-aged (more than 35), aged (over 55) and long-lived (under 85). To avoid experimental bias, donors of different ages were randomly spread across the sequencing lanes. Using deep sequencing normalized with unique cDNA molecular identifiers, the study measured how TCR beta repertoire diversity changes with age. Using the same blood draw, the study looked at two additional independent replicas of 1 million unique cDNA reads for two donors, one aged 18 to 29 and the other aged 80 or older. Study-level results and caveats: Because profiling used bulk unsorted PBMCs, naive and antigen-experienced compartments could not be compared conclusively. Donor CMV infection status was unknown, potentially confounding age-related changes in expanded clonotypes. Observed TCR beta diversity correlated strongly with the percentage of naive T cells measured by flow cytometry. Compared with the aged group, the long-lived group had more naive CD4+ T cells, fewer expanded clones and increased TCR diversity, a pattern suggesting age selection. Observed TCR beta diversity per million T cells fell roughly linearly with age, and a significant reduction was already apparent by age approximately 40. Estimates of total diversity based on one million sequenced T cells were regarded as lower bounds and as underestimates.

The donors were 40 or so Caucasian individuals from Russia, aged roughly 6 to 100 years, who were systemically healthy. Ten milliliters of peripheral blood were drawn from each donor into EDTA-treated Vacutainer tubes. Ficoll-Paque density-gradient centrifugation was used to isolate PBMCs, with at least 6.5 million per sample. Total RNA was extracted from PBMCs with Trizol reagent, with at least 5.5 micrograms obtained per sample. For every donor, flow cytometry on a PBMC aliquot measured the percentage of naive CD45RAhigh/CD27high T cells. The library was obtained by 5' RACE. The run used an Illumina HiSeq 2500. A second PCR of roughly 7 to 11 cycles was performed with a sample-barcoded 5' primer and a J-beta primer mix. A template-switch 5' adaptor carrying 12 random nucleotides introduced a unique molecular identifier onto each TCR beta cDNA molecule. At least 2.5 million CDR3-containing paired-end reads were obtained from each sample. First-strand cDNA synthesis was performed from all RNA using the Mint cDNA synthesis kit, with priming by a TRBC-specific oligonucleotide. Following uracil-DNA glycosylase treatment, a first 18-cycle PCR with universal primers M1SS and BC2_uni_R was performed on all cDNA. The study's processing was this. For normalization, 1 million high-quality reads were randomly selected from each sample, with every read carrying a distinct molecular identifier. Reads sharing molecular identifiers were discarded rather than binned into consensus sequences. CDR3 identification, clonotype clustering and error correction used MiTCR with a Q25 quality threshold and the strictest error-elimination algorithm. Lower-bound total TCR beta diversity was estimated with a nonparametric unseen species model using Euler transformation. In-frame beta chains were kept once TCRdb had trimmed the public reads at Q25 with fastp and called clones with MiXCR. Rows with a matching CDR3 protein are joined into one entry that keeps the most common DNA and genes. The V and J calls and clone size are TCRdb's, not the authors'. Within this sample are hundreds of thousands of distinct CDR3 sequences, with about 28% of them counted one time only. The ten largest clones take up 15% to 17% of the sample.

This clonotype appeared a few times. Its binding antigen is unknown. No quality values exist for individual bases; no much larger clone is one base distant. CDR1 and CDR2 are read off the germline V gene as SQVTM and ANQGSEA. The CDR3 contains 13 residues, cysteine and phenylalanine counted. Solely the CDR3 DNA is kept, with 39 bases framed from the first base. V gives up 0 bases and J gives up 4 bases, and the segment between their germline ends measures 9 bases. The sequencing sample was made of blood. This TCR was recovered from an elderly woman in good health. This chain is built from TRBV29-1 and TRBJ1-2; there is no confident call for the D gene. The CDR3 protein sequence reads: CSVEEPIRYGYTF. The DNA sequence follows: TGCAGCGTTGAAGAGCCGATTCGCTATGGCTACACCTTC.